This TCR beta chain was documented in a study of read filtering for tumor transcriptome and immune sequencing (dated by TCRdb to about 2020). About the investigation overall: The cohort consisted of under 20 male and over eleven female patients, with a mean age of 65.9 years and an age range of roughly 45 to 80. By revised international staging, about 8 patients were R-ISS I, fewer than 20 were R-ISS II and roughly 7 were R-ISS III. After DNase treatment, whole-transcriptome libraries were prepared using the TruSeq RNA Access Library Prep Kit. Per sample, about 4 to 10.27 million TCR-region mapped reads were obtained with IR-seq, compared with only about 80 to 1,400 with RNA-seq. The study compared TCR repertoires from targeted immune repertoire sequencing and bulk whole-transcriptome sequencing run on the same bone marrow samples. A main aim was a read-filtering strategy for immune repertoire data, specifically whether clonotypes supported by a single read should be removed. General study outcomes and caveats: Removing single-read clonotypes increased the correlation between IR-seq and RNA-seq shared clonotype proportions. In IR-seq, about four fifths of clonotypes but 3.5% to 4% of total reads were represented by single-read clonotypes, whereas in RNA-seq, 74.6% of clonotypes and roughly 44% of reads were represented by single-read clonotypes. The sorted CD138-negative fraction was a mixed bone marrow immune population, not purified T cells. Compared with RNA-seq, IR-seq captured clonotypes at much higher depth and more reliably, and a smaller IR-seq throughput was enough to identify most shared clonotypes.

The Immunoverse kit was used to build TCR libraries from 400 ng RNA, with molecular barcoded adaptors covering alpha/delta and beta/gamma chains. TCR library preparation used the same RNA that was used for transcriptome sequencing. Sequencing of the TCR libraries was done on an Illumina HiSeq 4000 with 2 x 150 cycles. The paper's data handling went like this. With MiXCR, TCR reads were aligned to human V, D, J and C references and assembled into CDR3 clonotypes, with quality filtering and error correction included. Clonotype counts and gene usage diversity were analyzed with the tcR package in R. For inspection of raw mapping reads, RNA-seq reads were mapped by STAR aligner version 2.5.3a onto GRCh37 of the human genome. To test the effect of sequencing depth on detected clonotypes, IR-seq fastq files were randomly downsampled using Seqtk 1.3. TCRdb trimmed public reads at Q25 via fastp, called clones via MiXCR and kept in-frame beta chains. Duplicate CDR3 protein sequences are folded into a single record with the most common DNA and genes. TCRdb assigned the V and J calls; the authors' analysis was not used. This sample is represented by 35,000 to 50,000 distinct CDR3 sequences; roughly a fifth of them were singletons. The ten largest account for about 40% of the sample.

Each patient had bone marrow sampled at the time of active disease. Bone marrow mononuclear cells were isolated by Ficoll-Hypaque density gradient centrifugation. CD138-negative cells were obtained by negative selection after labeling with CD138 magnetic microbeads on a MACS separator, removing myeloma plasma cells. Flow cytometry with CD138 antibodies on an Attune NxT was used to check how pure the isolated cells were. TRIzol reagent was used to extract total RNA, which was then quantified with a NanoDrop spectrophotometer. Paired RNA-seq and IR-seq were performed on each patient's CD138-negative bone marrow sample. In the germline V gene, CDR1 corresponds to SGDLS and CDR2 to YYNGEE. From cysteine to phenylalanine, the CDR3 is 16 amino acids long. Kept here is only the CDR3 DNA, which spans 48 bases and is read in frame from base 1. As concerns this clonotype: Its recognized antigen is unknown. At one of its ends the junction is not consistent with the germline gene, which may arise from a read error.

Sequenced sample: a population of CD138-negative cells sorted from bone marrow. The cell subset or site label here, explained by the study, means: bone marrow mononuclear cells depleted of CD138+ plasma/myeloma cells by negative magnetic selection. This TCR came from a donor aged 40 or older with multiple myeloma. The receptor chain draws on TRBV9 and TRBJ1-5, with 9 bases matching TRBD1. The CDR3 loop reads CASSATGGRGNQPLHF. The DNA sequence reads TGTGCCAGCAGCGCCACAGGGGGCAGGGGCAATCAGCCCCTGCATTTT.